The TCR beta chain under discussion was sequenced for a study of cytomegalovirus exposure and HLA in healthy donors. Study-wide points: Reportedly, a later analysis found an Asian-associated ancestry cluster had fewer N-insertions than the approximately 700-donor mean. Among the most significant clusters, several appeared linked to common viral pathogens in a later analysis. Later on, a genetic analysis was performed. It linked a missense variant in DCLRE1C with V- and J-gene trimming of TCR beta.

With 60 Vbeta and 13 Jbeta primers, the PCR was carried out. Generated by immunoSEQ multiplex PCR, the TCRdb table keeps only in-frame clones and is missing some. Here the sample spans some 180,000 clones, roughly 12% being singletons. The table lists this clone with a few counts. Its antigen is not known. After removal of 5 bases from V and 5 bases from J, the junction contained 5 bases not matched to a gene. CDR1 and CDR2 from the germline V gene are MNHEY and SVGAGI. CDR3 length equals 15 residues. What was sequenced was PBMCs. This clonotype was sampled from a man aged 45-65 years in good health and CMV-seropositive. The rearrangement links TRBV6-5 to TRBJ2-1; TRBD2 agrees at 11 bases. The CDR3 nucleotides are TGTGCCAGCAGTGCACTAGCGGGGGTTGACAATGAGCAGTTCTTC. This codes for CASSALAGVDNEQFF.